These 32 T cell receptor beta chains were sequenced from one sample in a study of blood T cells in healthy people across ages. A second PCR of about 6 to 11 cycles used a sample-barcoded 5' primer and a J-beta primer mix. TCRdb recomputed calls from the 5' RACE reads with MiXCR, one row per CDR3 protein. Of 800,000 to 1,000,000 distinct CDR3 sequences detected, about 48% appear once; the ten largest clones hold roughly 13%. The sequenced sample consisted of blood. The receptors derive from a man aged 30 to 39 in good health.

The chain links TRBV12-3 or TRBV12-4 to TRBJ1-6; D is possibly TRBD1 (5 bases). Trimming shortened V by 6 bases and J by 7 bases, and 10 bases separated the two germline ends. The CDR3 runs to 13 residues. The CDR3: CASRGTFNSPLHF. Written as DNA, the CDR3 is TGTGCCAGCAGAGGGACCTTCAATTCACCCCTCCACTTT.

The chain uses TRBV9 and TRBJ2-1, with D perhaps assigned TRBD1 or TRBD2 (6 bases each). Trimming removed 4 bases at V and 2 bases at J, with 16 bases between. The CDR3 runs to 16 residues. Looked up from germline, CDR1 is SGDLS and CDR2 is YYNGEE. The CDR3 protein is CASSPPGGGTYNEQFF. CDR3 bases: TGTGCCAGCAGCCCCCCTGGAGGGGGAACCTACAATGAGCAGTTCTTC.

This clonotype was counted only a few times. The chain uses TRBV29-1 and TRBJ1-2, with 7 positions matching TRBD1. The V and J ends lost 3 bases and 4 bases, in that order; junction bases with no gene match: 8. The length of the CDR3 is 14 residues. Germline-derived CDR1 and CDR2 are SQVTM and ANQGSEA. This chain's CDR3 is CSVDLRQGAYGYTF. In nucleotides, the CDR3 is TGCAGCGTTGATCTCCGACAGGGTGCCTATGGCTACACCTTC. The full variable domain, completed using reference TRBV29-1 and TRBJ1-2, is SAVISQKPSRDICQRGTSLTIQCQVDSQVTMMFWYRQQPGQSLTLIATANQGSEATYESGFVIDKFPISRPNLTFSTLTVSNMSPEDSSIYLCSVDLRQGAYGYTFGSGTRLTVV.

This clonotype was found a few times. The chain carries TRBV5-1 and TRBJ1-2; the match to TRBD1 covers 12 bases. The CDR3 loop spans 15 amino acids. The junction had 6 bases not matched to a gene; V was cut back by 2 bases and J by 7 bases. Germline CDR1 SGHRS, CDR2 YFSETQ. CDR3 DNA: TGCGCCAGCAGCTTCTCCGGGACAGGGGGCAGTGGCTACACCTTC. Translated, it gives CASSFSGTGGSGYTF.

Of note for this clonotype: This may be a read error: a much more frequent sequence differs by one nucleotide. V is TRBV5-1 and J is TRBJ2-5; 7 bases fit TRBD2. The CDR3 contains 14 residues. Per germline, CDR1 SGHRS and CDR2 YFSETQ. For the CDR3, the DNA is TGCGCCAGCAGCTCGAAGCGGGGTTCAGAGGCCCAGTACTTC. Translating it yields CASSSKRGSEAQYF.

The chain combines TRBV28 with TRBJ2-1; the D gene is possibly TRBD2 (7 bases). CDR1 and CDR2 from the germline V gene are MDHEN and SYDVKM. The CDR3 runs to 14 residues. Trimming took off 3 bases at V and 5 bases at J, with 11 bases between the two ends. The CDR3 DNA follows: TGTGCCAGCAGTTTCGCGGGGGCTGACAATGAGCAGTTCTTC. Its translation is CASSFAGADNEQFF.

In its sample, this clonotype was seen many times. The rearrangement links TRBV5-1 to TRBJ2-1; D is perhaps TRBD1 or TRBD2 (7 bases each). V shed 4 bases and J shed 3 bases, with 11 bases lying between them. Per the germline V gene, CDR1 is SGHRS and CDR2 is YFSETQ. CDR3 size: 14 residues. CDR3 nucleotides: TGCGCCAGCAGCGGGGGGGACAGCTACAATGAGCAGTTCTTC. Its translation is CASSGGDSYNEQFF. Full variable domain (missing parts from reference TRBV5-1 and TRBJ2-1): KAGVTQTPRYLIKTRGQQVTLSCSPISGHRSVSWYQQTPGQGLQFLFEYFSETQRNKGNFPGRFSGRQFSNSRSEMNVSTLELGDSALYLCASSGGDSYNEQFFGPGTRLTVL.

This clonotype was seen more than once but under ten times. This chain links TRBV5-5 with TRBJ2-1, with 7 bases that match TRBD2. CDR3 length equals 15 residues. CDR1 is SGHKS, CDR2 YYEKEE, per germline (reference sequence). J lost 6 bases, V lost 4 bases, and 10 bases had no gene match. CDR3 protein: CASSLRWGGSNEQFF. The CDR3 DNA sequence: TGTGCCAGCAGCCTACGGTGGGGGGGAAGCAATGAGCAGTTCTTC.

This clonotype has more than one count but fewer than ten. The rearrangement joins TRBV7-9 to TRBJ2-5; no reliable D call. The J call could be wrong; TRBJ2-7 is a better fit for the DNA end. This CDR3 is built from 12 residues. The germline gives CDR1 SEHNR, CDR2 FQNEAQ (reference sequence). DNA of the CDR3: TGTGCCAGCAGCCACCCCTCCTACGAGCAGTACTTC. Protein: CASSHPSYEQYF.

V is TRBV7-2 and J is TRBJ2-7; 9 bases match TRBD2. The V gene's germline CDR1 is SGHTA and CDR2 FQGNSA. V lost 5 bases to trimming and J lost 6 bases; unmatched junction nucleotides: 17. This CDR3 contains 17 residues. CDR3 loop: CASSTRTSALKWSEQYF. The CDR3 DNA reads as TGTGCCAGCAGCACCCGGACTAGCGCCCTAAAGTGGAGCGAGCAGTACTTC.

This clonotype has a count of ten or more. The CDR3 loop reads CASSPWTKDTQYF. CDR3 in DNA: TGTGCCAGCAGTCCCTGGACAAAAGATACGCAGTATTTT. The chain employs TRBV6-1 and TRBJ2-3, with D possibly matching TRBD1 (5 bases). This CDR3 is 13 amino acids long. CDR1 is MNHNS, CDR2 SASEGT, per germline. Trimming took off 5 bases at V and 5 bases at J, with 11 bases between the two ends.

The V call is TRBV4-2, the J call TRBJ2-5; TRBD1 aligns across 11 bases. There are 17 residues in the CDR3. With 4 bases clipped from V and 4 bases from J, the junction kept 11 bases outside the gene matches. In germline, CDR1 is LGHNA, CDR2 YNFKEQ. Here the CDR3 DNA reads TGTGCCAGCAGCCGCCCTAGGGGGACAGGGGGTGGAGAGACCCAGTACTTC. This translates into CASSRPRGTGGGETQYF.

This clonotype occurred a few times. The V and J genes are TRBV9 and TRBJ2-3, with 7 positions matching TRBD2. Per the germline V gene, CDR1 is SGDLS and CDR2 is YYNGEE. This CDR3 contains 15 residues. V lost 3 bases to trimming and J lost 0 bases; unmatched junction nucleotides: 4. Written as DNA, the CDR3 is TGTGCCAGCAGCGCTAGACTAGCTAGCACAGATACGCAGTATTTT. This translates into CASSARLASTDTQYF.

This clonotype was seen a few times. The CDR3 is CASSNPGYYEQYF. The DNA for the CDR3 is TGTGCCAGCAGCAATCCGGGGTACTACGAGCAGTACTTC. The V call is TRBV21-1, the J call TRBJ2-7; the table's D call of TRBD1 was not tested on the DNA. TRBV21-1 is classified as a pseudogene. This CDR3 contains 13 residues.

The chain is built from TRBV27 and TRBJ2-3, with 8 bases identical to TRBD1. The V gene end was trimmed by 2 bases and the J gene end by 0 bases; junction bases not matched to a gene: 7. CDR1 is MNHEY, CDR2 SMNVEV, per germline (reference sequence). The CDR3 is 17 amino acids. The CDR3 protein is CASSLESGGLSTDTQYF. CDR3 DNA: TGTGCCAGCAGTTTAGAATCAGGGGGCCTCAGCACAGATACGCAGTATTTT.

The genes are TRBV16 and TRBJ1-6; TRBD1 is a possible D gene (5 bases). This CDR3 has 17 amino acids. Germline V gene lookup returns CDR1 KGHSY and CDR2 FQNENV. Trimming removed 0 bases from V and 4 bases from J, with 13 bases in between. The DNA for the CDR3 is TGTGCCAGCAGCCAATCTCGGCAGGGAACATATAATTCACCCCTCCACTTT. It codes for CASSQSRQGTYNSPLHF.

Only a few counts were recorded for this clonotype. The chain carries TRBV6-5 and TRBJ2-3, with 7 positions matching TRBD1. Per the germline V gene, CDR1 is MNHEY and CDR2 is SVGAGI. The V and J ends lost 5 bases and 1 base, in that order; junction bases with no gene match: 6. CDR3 length equals 15 residues. The CDR3 sequence: CASSGKGTGTDTQYF. The CDR3 DNA reads as TGTGCCAGCAGTGGGAAAGGGACAGGCACAGATACGCAGTATTTT.

The genes are TRBV7-9 and TRBJ2-1, with 12 bases fitting TRBD2. Trimming took 5 bases from V and 2 from J; bases not matched to a gene: 4. From germline, CDR1 is SEHNR and CDR2 FQNEAQ (reference sequence). There are 16 residues in the CDR3. CDR3 protein: CASSHRLAGAYNEQFF. The CDR3, as DNA: TGTGCCAGCAGCCATCGACTAGCGGGGGCCTACAATGAGCAGTTCTTC.

The gene calls are TRBV4-1 and TRBJ2-3; D call uncertain. The germline CDR1 and CDR2 sequences are MGHRA and YSYEKL. The germline V and J ends were trimmed by 2 bases and 2 bases, with 11 bases remaining between them. This CDR3 contains 15 residues. The CDR3, as DNA: TGCGCCAGCAGCCAAACCGGAAAACTCACAGATACGCAGTATTTT. Its protein is CASSQTGKLTDTQYF.

The sample holds a few counts of this clonotype. The chain has TRBV15 and TRBJ2-5, with a tentative D call TRBD2 (5 bases). Gene TRBJ2-7 matches the end of the DNA better, so the J call may be wrong. This CDR3 region has 15 residues. CDR1 and CDR2 from the germline V gene are LNHNV and YYDKDF (reference sequence). For the CDR3, the DNA is TGTGCCACCAGCAGAGATCGGGGAACTACCTACGAGCAGTACTTC. The encoded protein is CATSRDRGTTYEQYF.

The chain carries TRBV6-4 and TRBJ2-2, with D unclear. The germline V and J ends were trimmed by 3 bases and 3 bases, with 8 bases remaining between them. Germline V gene sequence: CDR1 MRHNA, CDR2 SNTAGT. The CDR3 has 14 residues. CDR3 sequence reads: CASSDVVYTGELFF. CDR3 nucleotides: TGTGCCAGCAGTGATGTGGTTTACACCGGGGAGCTGTTTTTT.

The V call is TRBV4-3, the J call TRBJ1-6; weak D call: TRBD1 (6 bases). Trimming took off 0 bases at V and 8 bases at J, with 14 bases between the two ends. Per the germline V gene, CDR1 is LGHNA and CDR2 is YSLEER. This CDR3 contains 16 residues. The CDR3 here is CASSQDRGHMDSPLHF. For the CDR3, the DNA is TGCGCCAGCAGCCAAGATCGGGGACACATGGATTCACCCCTCCACTTT.

The chain has TRBV20-1 and TRBJ2-5, with D perhaps matching TRBD2 (6 bases). CDR3 length: 13 amino acids. Germline values: CDR1 DFQATT, CDR2 SNEGSKA (reference sequence). Trimming left V 7 bases short and J 4 bases short, with 16 bases between. The CDR3 nucleotides are TGCAGTGTCGGGGGTCGGGACCCAGAGACCCAGTACTTC. Translating it yields CSVGGRDPETQYF.

At least ten counts were recorded for this clonotype. CDR3 DNA: TGCAGTGCTAGTCCCCACAAAACCACTGAAGCTTTCTTT. Protein sequence: CSASPHKTTEAFF. This chain uses TRBV20-1 with TRBJ1-1, with D unresolved. This CDR3 contains 13 residues. Between the trimmed V and J ends, which lost 3 bases and 4 bases, there was a span of 12 bases. CDR1 is DFQATT and CDR2 is SNEGSKA in the germline V gene (reference sequence).

Worth noting for this clonotype: The junction departs from the called germline gene at one end, perhaps through a read error. CDR3 in DNA: TGTGCCAGCAACGGCCTAGCCGGCACCGGGGAGCTGTCTTTT. Amino acid sequence: CASNGLAGTGELSF. V usage is TRBV28 and J usage is TRBJ2-2; a weak D match, TRBD2 (5 bases). The CDR3 extends over 14 amino acids. Germline V gene sequence: CDR1 MDHEN, CDR2 SYDVKM.

The chain has TRBV25-1 and TRBJ1-1, with TRBD1 matching 7 bases. Looked up from germline, CDR1 is MGHDK and CDR2 is SYGVNS. This CDR3 region has 13 residues. V lost 6 bases and J lost 5; bases outside the gene matches: 6. CDR3 sequence reads: CASRRGQATEAFF. CDR3 nucleotide sequence: TGTGCCAGCAGGAGGGGGCAGGCAACTGAAGCTTTCTTT.

The chain has TRBV2 and TRBJ2-4, with D uncertain. Germline assignment: CDR1 SNHLY and CDR2 FYNNEI. This CDR3 contains 14 residues. Trimming pared 8 bases from V and 13 bases from J, leaving 24 bases between. The CDR3 nucleotides are TGTGCCAGCCGCTTTCTGGTGTCCTACAATGAGCAGTACTTC. This sequence encodes CASRFLVSYNEQYF.

This clonotype appeared a single time. The chain is built from TRBV4-3 and TRBJ2-3, with 10 positions matching TRBD2. Germline V gene data show CDR1 as LGHNA and CDR2 as YSLEER. The trim removed 1 base at V and 2 bases at J, leaving 6 bases unmatched. The CDR3 has 17 residues. DNA for the CDR3: TGCGCCAGCAGCCAAGGTACCGGGACTAGCGTCACAGATACGCAGTATTTT. This encodes CASSQGTGTSVTDTQYF.

DNA for the CDR3: TGCAGTGCCGGGGATTGGGTTAACACCGGGGAGCTGTTTTTT. Translated: CSAGDWVNTGELFF. The chain uses TRBV20-1 and TRBJ2-2; perhaps TRBD2 as D (5 bases). Between the trimmed V and J ends, which lost 6 bases and 2 bases, there was a span of 13 bases. The CDR3 contains 14 residues. Germline V gene lookup returns CDR1 DFQATT and CDR2 SNEGSKA (reference sequence).

V is TRBV21-1 and J is TRBJ2-7; the table's D call TRBD1 went unverified against the DNA. TRBV21-1 is an annotated pseudogene. The CDR3 totals 16 residues. The CDR3 loop is CASSKPGQDRYNEQYF. The CDR3 DNA sequence: TGTGCCAGCAGCAAACCCGGACAGGACCGCTACAATGAGCAGTACTTC.

In regard to this clonotype: Since a much larger clone is just one base distant, this may be a read error. J is TRBJ1-2 and V is TRBV4-1, with D unclear. The CDR3 runs to 14 residues. Trimming removed 1 base from V and 4 bases from J, with 10 bases in between. From germline, CDR1 is MGHRA and CDR2 YSYEKL. The CDR3 nucleotides read TGCGCCAGCAGCCAAGCGCGGGGAACCTATGGCTACACCTTC. Encoded protein: CASSQARGTYGYTF.

The chain joins TRBV25-1 to TRBJ1-2; 7 nucleotides match TRBD1. Germline lookup yields CDR1 MGHDK and CDR2 SYGVNS. The CDR3 totals 16 residues. V shed 5 bases, J shed 7 bases, and the junction held 16 bases outside the gene matches. This CDR3 reads CASSIDETGIFGGYTF. The CDR3 DNA reads as TGTGCCAGCAGTATAGATGAGACAGGGATCTTTGGTGGCTACACCTTC.